This T cell receptor beta chain derives from a study of OX40 agonist ivuxolimab in advanced cancers. General observations from the study: Clonal expansion from baseline to week 6 occurred in both CD4+ and CD8+ T cells.

Remarks on this clone: Its antigen remains unidentified.

Germline values: CDR1 LNHNV, CDR2 YYDKDF (reference sequence). The germline V and J ends were trimmed by 1 base and 7 bases, with 11 bases remaining between them. This CDR3 spans 14 amino acids. Produced via immunoSEQ multiplex PCR; TCRdb's table is partial and in-frame only. The table shows some 100,000 clones, with roughly 80% occurring only once. The input for sequencing was CD4+ or CD8+ T cells sorted from blood, taken in a trial of the OX40 agonist ivuxolimab. The chain is built from TRBV15 and TRBJ1-5, with D possibly being TRBD1 (5 bases). This clonotype originated in an adult with an advanced solid tumor such as melanoma, head and neck, liver or kidney cancer. The CDR3 DNA reads as TGTGCCACCAGCAGAGGTCAGGGTGAACAGCCCCAGCATTTT. Translating gives CATSRGQGEQPQHF.